These 13 T cell receptor beta chains were all obtained from the same sample, sequenced in a study of shared clonotypes between healthy human individuals. Using immunoSEQ multiplex PCR, the repertoire was profiled, and TCRdb retains in-frame clones only, with some absent. The table lists some 2,400,000 clones, approximately 96% of them singletons. Input material: naive CD4+ T cells sorted from blood. Subset specified: CD45RA+ positively selected. All receptors derive from a man between 18 and 35 years old in good health.

This chain uses TRBV11-3 with TRBJ1-3; TRBD1 might be the D (5 bases). This CDR3 spans 15 amino acids. V was shortened by 3 bases and J by 3 bases, with 12 bases between the two germline ends. Germline V gives CDR1 SGHNT, CDR2 YENEEA. The CDR3 protein is CASSFGRVNGNTIYF. The CDR3 DNA reads TGTGCCAGCAGCTTTGGCAGGGTGAATGGAAACACCATATATTTT. Looking up the rest from reference TRBV11-3 and TRBJ1-3 gives the full variable domain: EAGVVQSPRYKIIEKKQPVAFWCNPISGHNTLYWYLQNLGQGPELLIRYENEEAVDDSQLPKDRFSAERLKGVDSTLKIQPAELGDSAVYLCASSFGRVNGNTIYFGEGSWLTVV.

The chain combines TRBV2 with TRBJ2-5; 12 positions agree with TRBD2. CDR1 is SNHLY and CDR2 is FYNNEI in the germline V gene. V gave up 7 bases and J gave up 5 bases; unmatched junction bases: 8. The CDR3 spans 15 residues. The CDR3 DNA reads TGTGCCAGCACCATCGGACTAGCGGGAAAGGAGACCCAGTACTTC. This sequence encodes CASTIGLAGKETQYF. Full variable domain (missing parts from reference TRBV2 and TRBJ2-5): EPEVTQTPSHQVTQMGQEVILRCVPISNHLYFYWYRQILGQKVEFLVSFYNNEISEKSEIFDDQFSVERPDGSNFTLKIRSTKLEDSAMYFCASTIGLAGKETQYFGPGTRLLVL.

The chain links TRBV5-1 to TRBJ2-7; TRBD1 matches 9 bases. Per germline, CDR1 SGHRS and CDR2 YFSETQ. CDR3 length: 15 residues. V trimming: 3 bases; J trimming: 2 bases; junction bases outside the gene matches: 6. CDR3 in DNA: TGCGCCAGCAGCTACCTCCGGGACAGGGCCTACGAGCAGTACTTC. This codes for CASSYLRDRAYEQYF.

This clone is a singleton in its sample. The chain combines TRBV5-1 with TRBJ2-1; weak D call: TRBD2 (6 bases). Between the trimmed V and J ends, which lost 2 bases and 5 bases, there was a span of 17 bases. CDR1 and CDR2 from the germline V gene are SGHRS and YFSETQ. The CDR3 has 16 residues. CDR3 sequence: CASSFIPGGEHNEQFF. The CDR3 DNA sequence: TGCGCCAGCAGCTTCATACCCGGGGGAGAACACAATGAGCAGTTCTTC. Filled out from reference TRBV5-1 and TRBJ2-1, the complete variable domain reads KAGVTQTPRYLIKTRGQQVTLSCSPISGHRSVSWYQQTPGQGLQFLFEYFSETQRNKGNFPGRFSGRQFSNSRSEMNVSTLELGDSALYLCASSFIPGGEHNEQFFGPGTRLTVL.

This sequence joins TRBV15 and TRBJ1-3, with 8 bases that match TRBD1. The junction had 12 bases not matched to a gene; V was cut back by 1 base and J by 4 bases. Per the germline V gene, CDR1 is LNHNV and CDR2 is YYDKDF (reference sequence). CDR3 length: 18 residues. The CDR3 reads CATSRGGQANLKGNTIYF. CDR3 DNA: TGTGCCACCAGCAGAGGGGGACAGGCGAATCTTAAGGGAAACACCATATATTTT.

The chain is built from TRBV29-1 and TRBJ2-7, with TRBD1 as a possible D gene (5 bases). Trimming shortened V by 3 bases and J by 5 bases, and 14 bases separated the two germline ends. This CDR3 is 13 amino acids long. The germline CDR1 and CDR2 sequences are SQVTM and ANQGSEA. CDR3 DNA sequence: TGCAGCGTTGATTCTGAGTGGACAAACGAGCAGTACTTC. Translation: CSVDSEWTNEQYF.

This sequence joins TRBV2 and TRBJ1-1, with D uncertain. With 7 bases removed from V and 1 base from J, the gap between germline ends came to 10 bases. Germline V gives CDR1 SNHLY, CDR2 FYNNEI. CDR3 size: 13 residues. The CDR3 protein is CASNPWENTEAFF. CDR3 DNA sequence: TGTGCCAGCAACCCCTGGGAGAACACTGAAGCTTTCTTT.

J is TRBJ1-3 and V is TRBV4-1; D unresolved. The ends were cut back, 0 bases at V and 4 bases at J, with 10 bases in the middle. This CDR3 contains 15 residues. Germline V lookup: CDR1 MGHRA, CDR2 YSYEKL. CDR3 in amino acids: CASSQDQAWGNTIYF. In DNA, the CDR3 is TGCGCCAGCAGCCAAGATCAGGCCTGGGGAAACACCATATATTTT.

The rearrangement links TRBV30 to TRBJ1-2, with D possibly matching TRBD1 (6 bases). CDR1 is GTSNPN, CDR2 SVGIG, per germline (reference sequence). The CDR3 is made up of 14 amino acids. V lost 5 bases and J 4 bases, leaving 17 bases between the germline ends. DNA for the CDR3: TGTGCCTGGGGACCTCTCGGGGGCGGCTATGGCTACACCTTC. Its translation is CAWGPLGGGYGYTF.

V gene TRBV5-5 combines with J gene TRBJ1-1; D unclear. V dropped 4 bases and J dropped 0 bases, with 7 bases sitting between them. Germline lookup yields CDR1 SGHKS and CDR2 YYEKEE (reference sequence). This CDR3 has 13 amino acids. DNA of the CDR3: TGTGCCAGCAGCAGTACAGTGAACACTGAAGCTTTCTTT. This encodes CASSSTVNTEAFF.

The chain couples TRBV6-5 to TRBJ2-7; possible D gene TRBD2, 6 bases. The CDR3 contains 15 residues. Looked up from germline, CDR1 is MNHEY and CDR2 is SVGAGI. Trimming cost V 4 bases and J 0 bases, with 13 bases left between them. The DNA of the CDR3 is TGTGCCAGCAGTTCCTACGGGAGTAGCTCCTACGAGCAGTACTTC. This encodes CASSSYGSSSYEQYF.

CDR3 in DNA: TGTGCCAGCAGGGGACAGGGGGCAGTCACCGGGGAGCTGTTTTTT. Encoded protein: CASRGQGAVTGELFF. The rearrangement joins TRBV6-1 to TRBJ2-2; 12 bases map to TRBD1. Germline CDR1 MNHNS, CDR2 SASEGT. V trimming: 6 bases; J trimming: 4 bases; junction bases outside the gene matches: 3. The CDR3 is 15 residues long.

This clone was observed a single time. The chain has TRBV7-2 and TRBJ2-3; possible D gene TRBD1, 6 bases. Per the germline V gene, CDR1 is SGHTA and CDR2 is FQGNSA. The ends were cut back, 7 bases at V and 4 bases at J, with 18 bases in the middle. The CDR3 is made up of 15 amino acids. The CDR3 loop is CASTPSGVKADTQYF. CDR3 DNA: TGTGCCAGCACCCCCTCAGGGGTTAAAGCAGATACGCAGTATTTT.